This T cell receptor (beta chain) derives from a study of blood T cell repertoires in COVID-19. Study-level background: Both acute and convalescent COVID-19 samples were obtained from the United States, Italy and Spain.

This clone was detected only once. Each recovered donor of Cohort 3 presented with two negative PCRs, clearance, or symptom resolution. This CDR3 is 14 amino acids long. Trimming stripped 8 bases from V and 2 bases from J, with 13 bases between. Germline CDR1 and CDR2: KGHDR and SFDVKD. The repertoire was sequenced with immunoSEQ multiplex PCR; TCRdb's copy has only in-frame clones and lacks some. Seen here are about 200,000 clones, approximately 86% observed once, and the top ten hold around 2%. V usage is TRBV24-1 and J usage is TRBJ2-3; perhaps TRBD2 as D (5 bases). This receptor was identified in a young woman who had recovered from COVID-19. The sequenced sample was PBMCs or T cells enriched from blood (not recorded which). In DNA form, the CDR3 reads TGTGCCACCAACAGCGGAGCTTACACAGATACGCAGTATTTT. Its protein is CATNSGAYTDTQYF.